This paragraph covers one TCR beta chain sequence. The data derive from a study of cytomegalovirus exposure and HLA in healthy donors. The CDR3 has 17 amino acids. The germline gives CDR1 ENHRY, CDR2 SYGVKD. Trimming took 0 bases from V and 6 from J; bases not matched to a gene: 7. The PCR contained 60 Vbeta and 13 Jbeta primers. Data came from immunoSEQ multiplex PCR; TCRdb stores just in-frame clones and leaves some out. The sample comprises 200,000 to 250,000 clones, about 83% of which are singletons, and roughly 10% rests with the top ten. The rearrangement uses TRBV10-3 and TRBJ2-5; TRBD2 aligns across 13 bases. The TCR was taken from a woman in her 50s in good health and CMV-seropositive. The specimen was PBMCs. The CDR3 DNA is TGTGCCATCAGTGAGTCTAAAGGACTAGCGGGGGTTAAGACCCAGTACTTC. Residues: CAISESKGLAGVKTQYF.